These 10 T cell receptor beta chains were sequenced from one sample in a study of T cells after yellow fever vaccination. TCRdb analysed the 5' RACE reads with MiXCR anew, one entry per CDR3 protein. The repertoire has roughly 150,000 distinct CDR3 sequences, roughly 8% of them found once; the top ten carry roughly 0.73%. The specimen was CD4+ T cells sorted from PBMCs, collected 5 days after the yellow fever booster vaccination. These receptors were taken from a man aged 25 to 40 who received the YFV17D yellow fever vaccine.

This clonotype was counted many times. DNA for the CDR3: TGCAGCTCGTCCCGGAAAGGGACTAGCGGGAGGACAGATACGCAGTATTTT. Protein product: CSSSRKGTSGRTDTQYF. The gene calls are TRBV29-1 and TRBJ2-3, with 15 bases identical to TRBD2. Germline lookup yields CDR1 SQVTM and CDR2 ANQGSEA. The V segment lost 8 bases and the J segment 3 bases; nucleotides outside the gene matches: 12. CDR3 length: 17 amino acids.

The rearrangement links TRBV30 to TRBJ1-4; no reliable D call. The V gene's germline CDR1 is GTSNPN and CDR2 SVGIG (reference sequence). Between the trimmed V and J ends, which lost 4 bases and 7 bases, there was a span of 13 bases. CDR3 length equals 13 residues. CDR3 loop: CAWTSSPAEKLFF. The CDR3 DNA reads TGTGCCTGGACAAGCTCACCTGCTGAAAAACTGTTTTTT.

This clonotype was recorded at least ten times. V and J are TRBV5-8 and TRBJ1-1; a possible D gene is TRBD1 (5 bases). There are 16 residues in the CDR3. V lost 0 bases, J lost 5 bases, and 17 bases lay in between. Germline values: CDR1 SGHTS, CDR2 YDEGEE. In nucleotides, the CDR3 is TGTGCCAGCAGCTTGGTTTTCGGGGGTCGTGGAACTGAAGCTTTCTTT. The encoded protein is CASSLVFGGRGTEAFF.

This clonotype was observed at least ten times. The V gene is TRBV11-2, the J gene TRBJ2-2, with TRBD1 matching 10 bases. The CDR3 contains 15 residues. Per the germline V gene, CDR1 is SGHAT and CDR2 is FQNNGV. Losses at the gene ends were 4 bases for V and 6 bases for J; bases not matched to a gene: 5. The CDR3 bases are TGTGCCAGCAGCTCCGGGACAGGGGCAGCCGGGGAGCTGTTTTTT. This sequence encodes CASSSGTGAAGELFF. The complete variable domain, with remaining parts taken from reference TRBV11-2 and TRBJ2-2, reads EAGVAQSPRYKIIEKRQSVAFWCNPISGHATLYWYQQILGQGPKLLIQFQNNGVVDDSQLPKDRFSAERLKGVDSTLKIQPAKLEDSAVYLCASSSGTGAAGELFFGEGSRLTVL.

This clonotype was seen many times. One end of the junction fails to match germline, which may point to a read error. The CDR3 region has the DNA TGTGCCAGCTCACCACGGGAAACTAGCAAAGATACGCAGTATTTT. Protein product: CASSPRETSKDTQYF. The genes are TRBV18 and TRBJ2-3; weak D call: TRBD2 (6 bases). Germline CDR1 is KGHSH and CDR2 is LQKENI. The CDR3 contains 15 residues.

In this sample, this clonotype turned up a few times. The chain links TRBV7-2 to TRBJ1-2; a weak D match, TRBD1 (6 bases). With 5 bases removed from V and 4 bases from J, the gap between germline ends came to 20 bases. The CDR3 length is 16 residues. Germline-derived CDR1 and CDR2 are SGHTA and FQGNSA. As DNA, the CDR3 is TGTGCCAGCAGCATTATAAACCCCGGGGGCAGCTATGGCTACACCTTC. Its protein product is CASSIINPGGSYGYTF.

The table lists this clonotype with many counts. The CDR3 is CSASRPPRSTDTQYF. The CDR3 nucleotides read TGCAGTGCATCCAGGCCCCCCCGGAGCACAGATACGCAGTATTTT. The rearrangement links TRBV20-1 to TRBJ2-3; D is unclear. This CDR3 is 15 amino acids long. V lost 6 bases and J lost 0, with 16 bases in between. The germline gives CDR1 DFQATT, CDR2 SNEGSKA (reference sequence).

This clonotype was counted ten times or more. This chain uses TRBV7-9 with TRBJ2-1; 9 nucleotides line up with TRBD1. The CDR3 has 11 amino acids. Germline V lookup: CDR1 SEHNR, CDR2 FQNEAQ (reference sequence). J gave up 12 bases and V 4 bases, and 1 base lay outside the gene matches. The CDR3 spells CASSSDRGQFF. The CDR3 DNA reads TGTGCCAGCAGCTCGGACAGGGGGCAGTTCTTC.

This clonotype has ten or more counts. The chain combines TRBV6-1 with TRBJ2-4; 7 nucleotides agree with TRBD1. The V gene's germline CDR1 is MNHNS and CDR2 SASEGT. The length of the CDR3 is 17 residues. The junction had 9 bases not matched to a gene; V was cut back by 4 bases and J by 0 bases. CDR3 bases: TGTGCCAGCAGTGTGGACAGGTTGGGGGTAGCCAAAAACATTCAGTACTTC. Amino acids: CASSVDRLGVAKNIQYF.

This clonotype was seen at least ten times. J is TRBJ1-2 and V is TRBV3-1; D possibly corresponds to TRBD1 (5 bases). V was shortened by 6 bases and J by 9 bases, with 23 bases between the two germline ends. This CDR3 comprises 15 residues. Germline CDR1 is LGHDT and CDR2 is YNNKEL (reference sequence). The CDR3: CASSPSSPGTSSYTF. CDR3 nucleotide sequence: TGTGCCAGCAGTCCAAGTTCCCCTGGGACCTCCAGCTACACCTTC.